This passage covers 17 T cell receptor beta chains from one sample sequenced in a study of T cell responses to AZD1222 COVID-19 vaccine (dated by TCRdb to about 2021). The sample's time point label, in plain terms: baseline before first vaccination. The library was prepared using the immunoSEQ multiplex PCR assay. In its TCRdb copy, this immuneACCESS table keeps in-frame sequences only and misses some clones. Where compared with another copy, unresolved V genes explain less than half of these, and the others have no known cause. The sample table shows 95,000 to 150,000 clones, and around 92% are seen once. Around 0.96% of the sample is in the top ten clones. The specimen was peripheral blood, collected on day 0 of AZD1222 vaccination. These receptor sequences come from an adult in good health.

V and J are TRBV7-9 and TRBJ1-4, with a weak D call TRBD1 (5 bases). V lost 1 base and J lost 4, with 10 bases in between. CDR3 length: 15 residues. Germline V gives CDR1 SEHNR, CDR2 FQNEAQ (reference sequence). The CDR3 loop reads CASSLVLGLNEKLFF. The CDR3 DNA follows: TGTGCCAGCAGCTTAGTTCTGGGGCTTAATGAAAAACTGTTTTTT.

The V and J genes are TRBV6-5 and TRBJ1-2; tentative D call: TRBD1 (5 bases). Trimming took off 7 bases at V and 4 bases at J, with 10 bases between the two ends. The CDR3 extends over 12 amino acids. Germline V gene lookup returns CDR1 MNHEY and CDR2 SVGAGI. CDR3 in DNA: TGTGCCAGCAAGGCCGGGGGCTATGGCTACACCTTC. It is translated as CASKAGGYGYTF.

The chain carries TRBV21-1 and TRBJ2-7; TRBD1 is taken as the D call from the table, unchecked against the DNA. TRBV21-1 is a known pseudogene. The CDR3 has 19 residues. The CDR3 spells CASSKDKDEGIKGPYEQYF. CDR3 nucleotide sequence: TGTGCCAGCAGCAAAGATAAGGACGAAGGTATCAAGGGGCCCTACGAGCAGTACTTC.

This rearrangement joins TRBV19 to TRBJ2-6; TRBD2 is a possible D gene (6 bases). Germline CDR1 reads LNHDA; CDR2 reads SQIVND (reference sequence). CDR3 length: 17 residues. Between the trimmed V and J ends, which lost 6 bases and 1 base, there was a span of 16 bases. The DNA for the CDR3 is TGTGCCAGTAGGCGGGGACTCCTAAGATCTGGGGCCAACGTCCTGACTTTC. Translating it yields CASRRGLLRSGANVLTF.

This clone was picked up one time. This rearrangement joins TRBV4-2 to TRBJ2-3, with TRBD2 as a possible D gene (5 bases). V gave up 1 base and J gave up 2 bases, with 13 bases separating them. CDR1 is LGHNA, CDR2 YNFKEQ, per germline. The CDR3 is 16 residues long. The DNA for the CDR3 is TGTGCCAGCAGCCAAGCAGAGGGAGCGGCCACAGATACGCAGTATTTT. Protein product: CASSQAEGAATDTQYF.

The CDR3 reads CASESWGRDVQYF. For the CDR3, the DNA is TGTGCCAGCGAGAGTTGGGGCAGGGACGTGCAGTACTTC. The chain is built from TRBV25-1 and TRBJ2-7; either TRBD1 or TRBD2 may fit D (5 bases each). CDR1 is MGHDK, CDR2 SYGVNS, per germline. Between the trimmed V and J ends, which lost 8 bases and 9 bases, there was a span of 20 bases. The CDR3 is 13 amino acids.

V usage is TRBV1 and J usage is TRBJ2-1; TRBD2 is the table's D call and was not checked against the DNA. TRBV1 is a recognized pseudogene. The CDR3 sequence is 20 residues long. The CDR3 DNA sequence: TGCACCAGCAGCCTTAAAAAGGGGGGACTAGCGGGAACTACGGTCGATGAGCAGTTCTTC. Protein product: CTSSLKKGGLAGTTVDEQFF.

The chain's CDR3 is CATSRELTQNTEAFF. CDR3 DNA: TGTGCCACCAGCAGAGAGCTCACTCAGAACACTGAAGCTTTCTTT. The chain employs TRBV15 and TRBJ1-1; D call uncertain. Germline V CDR1 and CDR2: LNHNV, YYDKDF (reference sequence). CDR3 size: 15 residues. The ends were cut back, 0 bases at V and 1 base at J, with 9 bases in the middle.

J is TRBJ1-4 and V is TRBV29-1; tentative D call: TRBD1 (5 bases). Germline V gene lookup returns CDR1 SQVTM and CDR2 ANQGSEA. The CDR3 contains 11 residues. Trimming cost V 6 bases and J 7 bases, with 9 bases left between them. Here the CDR3 reads CSVRQSEKLFF. CDR3 nucleotide sequence: TGCAGCGTAAGACAGAGTGAAAAACTGTTTTTT.

This sequence joins TRBV18 and TRBJ1-5; D is uncertain. The germline V gene has CDR1 KGHSH and CDR2 LQKENI. This CDR3 is built from 14 residues. V was pared by 3 bases and J by 3 bases, with 9 bases between. The CDR3 sequence is CASSPAGYNQPQHF. The CDR3, as DNA: TGTGCCAGCTCACCGGCCGGCTACAATCAGCCCCAGCATTTT.

The V gene is TRBV5-5, the J gene TRBJ2-7; D is possibly TRBD1 or TRBD2 (5 bases each). V was clipped by 3 bases and J by 5 bases, with 15 bases between them. Germline CDR1 and CDR2: SGHKS and YYEKEE (reference sequence). This CDR3 has 14 amino acids. CDR3 region: CASSSEGTADEQYF. The CDR3 coding sequence is TGTGCCAGCAGCTCGGAAGGGACCGCGGACGAGCAGTACTTC. The full variable domain, in which reference TRBV5-5 and TRBJ2-7 provide the parts outside the CDR3, is DAGVTQSPTHLIKTRGQQVTLRCSPISGHKSVSWYQQVLGQGPQFIFQYYEKEERGRGNFPDRFSARQFPNYSSELNVNALLLGDSALYLCASSSEGTADEQYFGPGTRLTVT.

The CDR3 sequence is CASSSGTGGTEAFF. The CDR3 region has the DNA TGTGCCAGCAGCAGTGGGACAGGGGGCACTGAAGCTTTCTTT. V and J are TRBV11-2 and TRBJ1-1, with 11 bases matching TRBD1. The CDR3 loop spans 14 amino acids. Looked up from germline, CDR1 is SGHAT and CDR2 is FQNNGV. Trimming took 5 bases from V and 4 from J; bases not matched to a gene: 3.

The genes are TRBV28 and TRBJ2-1; possibly TRBD1 for D (5 bases). Trimming stripped 2 bases from V and 3 bases from J, with 11 bases between. The CDR3 is 15 amino acids. Germline lookup yields CDR1 MDHEN and CDR2 SYDVKM. The CDR3 protein is CASSLRGFDYNEQFF. In DNA form, the CDR3 reads TGTGCCAGCAGTTTAAGGGGTTTTGACTACAATGAGCAGTTCTTC.

This clone was seen just once. This rearrangement joins TRBV10-3 to TRBJ1-1; D uncertain. The CDR3 totals 13 residues. Germline assignment: CDR1 ENHRY and CDR2 SYGVKD. V was clipped by 2 bases and J by 3 bases, with 7 bases between them. CDR3 sequence reads: CAISEVRDTEAFF. In DNA, the CDR3 is TGTGCCATCAGTGAGGTAAGGGACACTGAAGCTTTCTTT.

The genes are TRBV19 and TRBJ2-2, with 12 bases matching TRBD1. The CDR3 consists of 15 residues. CDR1 is LNHDA, CDR2 SQIVND, per germline (reference sequence). J gave up 6 bases and V 5 bases, and 4 bases lay outside the gene matches. CDR3 loop: CASSWDRGLSGELFF. CDR3 bases: TGTGCCAGTAGTTGGGACAGGGGGCTTTCCGGGGAGCTGTTTTTT.

The chain has TRBV19 and TRBJ2-3, with D tentatively TRBD1 or TRBD2 (6 bases each). Germline loops: CDR1 LNHDA, CDR2 SQIVND (reference sequence). This CDR3 is built from 15 residues. Trimming cost V 6 bases and J 5 bases, with 18 bases left between them. The DNA for the CDR3 is TGTGCCAGTAGGCGGGATGGTAGAGGGGGAGATACGCAGTATTTT. It yields the protein CASRRDGRGGDTQYF.

The chain uses TRBV27 and TRBJ2-1; D might be TRBD2 (6 bases). The germline CDR1 and CDR2 sequences are MNHEY and SMNVEV (reference sequence). Trimming pared 6 bases from V and 4 bases from J, leaving 13 bases between. The CDR3 is 14 residues long. The CDR3 sequence: CASSIDGGYNEQFF. CDR3 DNA sequence: TGTGCCAGCAGCATCGACGGGGGATACAATGAGCAGTTCTTC.